The 18 T cell receptor beta chains listed next were all sequenced from one sample in a study of OX40 agonist ivuxolimab in advanced cancers. The table came from immunoSEQ multiplex PCR; TCRdb's copy has only in-frame clones and leaves some out. The table includes tens of thousands of clones, around 86% detected once. This specimen consisted of CD4+ or CD8+ T cells sorted from blood, obtained in a trial of the OX40 agonist ivuxolimab. These receptors all stem from an adult with an advanced solid tumor such as melanoma, head and neck, liver or kidney cancer.

The chain employs TRBV6-5 and TRBJ2-7; maybe TRBD1 (6 bases). The V end was cut by 6 bases, the J end by 3 bases, with 18 bases between. Germline CDR1 and CDR2: MNHEY and SVGAGI. The CDR3 is 15 residues long. Here the CDR3 reads CASSRYDRPVYEQYF. CDR3 nucleotide sequence: TGTGCCAGCAGCCGATATGACAGGCCCGTCTACGAGCAGTACTTC.

Note on this clone: Germline and junction disagree at one end, which may indicate a read error. The chain links TRBV25-1 to TRBJ1-6; tentative D call: TRBD1 (5 bases). The CDR3 consists of 13 residues. Germline V gives CDR1 MGHDK, CDR2 SYGVNS. The CDR3 loop reads CASKWDGNSSLHF. The CDR3 region has the DNA TGTGCCAGCAAGTGGGACGGGAATTCATCCCTCCACTTT.

This clone appeared a few times. This chain connects TRBV7-2 to TRBJ2-5; D may match TRBD1 or TRBD2 (5 bases each). This CDR3 contains 15 residues. The germline V gene has CDR1 SGHTA and CDR2 FQGNSA. V was pared by 2 bases and J by 1 base, with 11 bases between. Here the CDR3 reads CASSLRGGRQETQYF. For the CDR3, the DNA is TGTGCCAGCAGCTTAAGGGGCGGGCGCCAAGAGACCCAGTACTTC.

The chain links TRBV6-1 to TRBJ1-1; D not resolved. Trimming removed 10 bases at V and 5 bases at J, with 20 bases between. The CDR3 consists of 14 residues. Looked up from germline, CDR1 is MNHNS and CDR2 is SASEGT. CDR3 protein: CATRNLPRRTEAFF. CDR3 in DNA: TGTGCCACCAGAAACCTCCCACGGCGGACTGAAGCTTTCTTT.

The V call is TRBV7-2, the J call TRBJ1-5; D is undetermined. Trimming stripped 4 bases from V and 9 bases from J, with 13 bases between. The CDR3 contains 13 residues. Germline values: CDR1 SGHTA, CDR2 FQGNSA. The CDR3 here is CASSSEQRAPQHF. CDR3 DNA: TGTGCCAGCAGCTCAGAGCAACGGGCGCCCCAGCATTTT. Variable domain in full (rest from reference TRBV7-2 and TRBJ1-5): GAGVSQSPSNKVTEKGKDVELRCDPISGHTALYWYRQSLGQGLEFLIYFQGNSAPDKSGLPSDRFSAERTGGSVSTLTIQRTQQEDSAVYLCASSSEQRAPQHFGDGTRLSIL.

Sample share makes this clone medium-sized (0.01 to 0.1%). This rearrangement joins TRBV5-1 to TRBJ2-2, with D possibly TRBD1 on 6 matching bases. The CDR3 extends over 14 amino acids. Trimming took off 2 bases at V and 5 bases at J, with 10 bases between the two ends. From germline, CDR1 is SGHRS and CDR2 YFSETQ. The CDR3 sequence is CASSLQGYTGELFF. CDR3 coding DNA: TGCGCCAGCAGCTTACAGGGTTATACCGGGGAGCTGTTTTTT.

This chain links TRBV7-9 with TRBJ2-5; D is perhaps TRBD2 (5 bases). The length of the CDR3 is 15 residues. Trimming stripped 3 bases from V and 4 bases from J, with 15 bases between. The germline gives CDR1 SEHNR, CDR2 FQNEAQ (reference sequence). The CDR3 here is CASSFTRGRRETQYF. DNA for the CDR3: TGTGCCAGCAGCTTCACGCGCGGGCGGCGAGAGACCCAGTACTTC.

This clone was seen more than once but under ten times. V usage is TRBV21-1 and J usage is TRBJ2-2; the tabulated D call, TRBD2, remains unverified against the DNA. TRBV21-1 is a documented pseudogene. The CDR3 length is 12 residues. CDR3 residues: CASSPDTGELFF. In DNA form, the CDR3 reads TGTGCCAGCAGCCCCGACACCGGGGAGCTGTTTTTT.

The CDR3 DNA sequence: TGTGCCAGCATCCCCCGACAGGGGAAGAACTACGAGCAGTACTTC. Translating it yields CASIPRQGKNYEQYF. This chain joins TRBV21-1 and TRBJ2-7; whether TRBD1, the table's D call, matches the DNA was not checked. TRBV21-1 is noted as a pseudogene. The CDR3 runs 15 residues.

V is TRBV6-5 and J is TRBJ1-1; D might be TRBD1 (6 bases). The CDR3 spans 16 residues. Deletions cut 0 bases from V and 4 bases from J, with 15 bases between. Germline CDR1 is MNHEY and CDR2 is SVGAGI. CDR3 region: CASSYSTGYGGTEAFF. The CDR3 region has the DNA TGTGCCAGCAGTTACTCAACAGGGTACGGCGGCACTGAAGCTTTCTTT.

The chain recombines TRBV6-6 with TRBJ1-6; D is unclear. V lost 11 bases to trimming and J lost 0 bases, with 11 bases between them. There are 14 residues in the CDR3. The germline V gene encodes CDR1 MNHNY and CDR2 SVGAGI (reference sequence). The DNA of the CDR3 is TGTGCCGTCGAGTCTAACTCCTATAATTCACCCCTCCACTTT. This sequence encodes CAVESNSYNSPLHF.

This clone was seen more than once but under ten times. The chain has TRBV10-3 and TRBJ2-1, with 8 nucleotides matching TRBD2. From germline, CDR1 is ENHRY and CDR2 SYGVKD. J was trimmed by 5 bases and V by 4 bases; bases with no gene match: 13. This CDR3 is 17 amino acids long. The CDR3 loop is CAISVAQAGGGDNEQFF. The DNA of the CDR3 is TGTGCCATCAGTGTGGCGCAGGCGGGGGGCGGTGACAATGAGCAGTTCTTC.

The V call is TRBV30, the J call TRBJ1-5, with D possibly TRBD1 on 5 matching bases. The V end lost 1 base, the J end lost 3 bases, and 16 bases lay between the germline ends. The germline V gene has CDR1 GTSNPN and CDR2 SVGIG (reference sequence). The CDR3 consists of 16 residues. In nucleotides, the CDR3 is TGTGCCTGGAGTGGCGGGTGGGGGGGGAACAATCAGCCCCAGCATTTT. Translating it yields CAWSGGWGGNNQPQHF.

This clone was observed a single time. The rearrangement uses TRBV6-1 and TRBJ2-7; no clear D gene. Deletions cut 3 bases from V and 5 bases from J, with 11 bases between. The length of the CDR3 is 13 residues. Germline-derived CDR1 and CDR2 are MNHNS and SASEGT. The CDR3 sequence: CASSEPPMDEQYF. The CDR3 DNA sequence: TGTGCCAGCAGTGAGCCCCCTATGGACGAGCAGTACTTC.

This chain links TRBV7-9 with TRBJ1-5; D not resolved. This CDR3 has 14 amino acids. Germline V CDR1 and CDR2: SEHNR, FQNEAQ (reference sequence). The V gene lost 5 bases and the J gene lost 7 bases, with 15 bases spanning the gap. CDR3 loop: CASSPQSTGQPQHF. CDR3 bases: TGTGCCAGCAGCCCCCAGTCGACGGGGCAGCCCCAGCATTTT.

This clone has only a few counts. The rearrangement joins TRBV4-3 to TRBJ2-7; 7 bases are a match to TRBD1. Per germline, CDR1 LGHNA and CDR2 YSLEER. V shed 0 bases and J 2 bases; nucleotides not matched to a gene: 13. The CDR3 totals 18 residues. The CDR3 sequence: CASSQDWAVTGNTYEQYF. In nucleotides, the CDR3 is TGCGCCAGCAGCCAAGATTGGGCTGTGACAGGGAATACCTACGAGCAGTACTTC.

This rearrangement joins TRBV5-4 to TRBJ1-6; 7 positions agree with TRBD1. Trimming at V came to 4 bases and at J to 9 bases, leaving 7 bases not matched to a gene. The CDR3 is 14 amino acids. Germline CDR1 is SGHNT and CDR2 is YYREEE (reference sequence). The CDR3 DNA follows: TGTGCCAGCAGCCTTGACAGGGTGGGTTCACCCCTCCACTTT. It specifies CASSLDRVGSPLHF.

Within the sample, this clone is large (0.1 to 1%). This chain connects TRBV21-1 to TRBJ2-5; whether TRBD1, the table's D call, matches the DNA was not checked. TRBV21-1 counts as a pseudogene. The length of the CDR3 is 15 residues. The CDR3 spells CASSTDLPTQGTQYF. The CDR3 coding sequence is TGTGCCAGCAGCACGGACCTTCCAACCCAGGGGACCCAGTACTTC.